This passage covers 4 T cell receptor beta chains from one sample sequenced in a study of blood T cell repertoires in COVID-19. Assay: immunoSEQ multiplex PCR; the TCRdb copy retains only in-frame clones and omits some. There are over 95,000 clones in the sample; 75% to 85% occur only once, and 15% to 20% lies in the top ten. The sample consisted of peripheral blood. Every receptor here comes from a woman older than 75 with active or convalescent COVID-19.

This sequence joins TRBV4-3 and TRBJ1-1, with D perhaps matching TRBD1 (6 bases). The CDR3 length is 15 residues. With 3 bases removed from V and 1 base from J, the gap between germline ends came to 12 bases. CDR1 and CDR2 from the germline V gene are LGHNA and YSLEER. In nucleotides, the CDR3 is TGCGCCAGCAGCCACCCACAGGGTGGGAACACTGAAGCTTTCTTT. As protein: CASSHPQGGNTEAFF.

This clone has only a few counts. The J gene is TRBJ1-5, the V gene TRBV30, with D perhaps TRBD1 (6 bases). CDR3 length: 11 amino acids. V lost 7 bases, J lost 3 bases, and 7 bases lay in between. CDR1 GTSNPN and CDR2 SVGIG come from the germline V gene (reference sequence). This CDR3 reads CAYRVNQPQHF. In DNA, the CDR3 is TGTGCCTACAGGGTCAATCAGCCCCAGCATTTT.

The chain joins TRBV24-1 to TRBJ2-7; 8 bases are shared with TRBD1. The CDR3 contains 14 residues. Germline trimming cut 3 bases from V and 6 bases from J; bases unmatched to any gene: 6. Germline CDR1 and CDR2: KGHDR and SFDVKD. CDR3 bases: TGTGCCACCAGTGATCCTACAGGGGGAGGCGAGCAGTACTTC. It translates to CATSDPTGGGEQYF.

The V and J genes are TRBV6-5 and TRBJ2-5; D is possibly TRBD1 (6 bases). V lost 4 bases to trimming and J lost 2 bases, with 8 bases between them. Looked up from germline, CDR1 is MNHEY and CDR2 is SVGAGI. The CDR3 spans 13 residues. The CDR3 protein is CASSWTAQETQYF. Here the CDR3 DNA reads TGTGCCAGCAGTTGGACAGCTCAAGAGACCCAGTACTTC.